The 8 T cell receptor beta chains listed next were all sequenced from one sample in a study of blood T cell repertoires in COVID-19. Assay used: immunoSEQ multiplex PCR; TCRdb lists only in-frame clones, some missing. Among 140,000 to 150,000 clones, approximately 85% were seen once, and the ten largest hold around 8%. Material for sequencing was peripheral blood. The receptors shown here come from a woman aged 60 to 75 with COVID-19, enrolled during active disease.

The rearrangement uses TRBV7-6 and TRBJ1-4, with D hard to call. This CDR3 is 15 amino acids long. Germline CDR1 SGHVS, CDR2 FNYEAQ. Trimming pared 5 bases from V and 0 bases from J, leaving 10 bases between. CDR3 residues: CASSPYSPTNEKLFF. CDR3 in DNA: TGTGCCAGCAGCCCGTACTCCCCAACTAATGAAAAACTGTTTTTT. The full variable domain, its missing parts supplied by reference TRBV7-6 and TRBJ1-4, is GAGVSQSPRYKVTKRGQDVALRCDPISGHVSLYWYRQALGQGPEFLTYFNYEAQQDKSGLPNDRFSAERPEGSISTLTIQRTEQRDSAMYRCASSPYSPTNEKLFFGSGTQLSVL.

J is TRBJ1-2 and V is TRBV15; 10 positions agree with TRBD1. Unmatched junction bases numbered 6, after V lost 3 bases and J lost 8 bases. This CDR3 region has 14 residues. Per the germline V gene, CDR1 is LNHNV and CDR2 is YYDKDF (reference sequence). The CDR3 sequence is CATSSRQGALGYTF. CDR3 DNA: TGTGCCACCAGCAGCCGACAGGGGGCGTTGGGCTACACCTTC.

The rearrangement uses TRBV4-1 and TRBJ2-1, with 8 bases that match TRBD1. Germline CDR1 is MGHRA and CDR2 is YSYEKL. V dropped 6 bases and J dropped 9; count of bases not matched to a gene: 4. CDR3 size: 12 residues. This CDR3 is CASRDREGEQFF. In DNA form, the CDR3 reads TGCGCCAGCAGGGACAGGGAAGGTGAGCAGTTCTTC.

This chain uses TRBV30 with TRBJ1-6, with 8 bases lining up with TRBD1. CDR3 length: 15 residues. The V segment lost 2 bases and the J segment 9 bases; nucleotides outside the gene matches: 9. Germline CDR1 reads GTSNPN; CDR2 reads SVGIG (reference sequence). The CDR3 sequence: CAWSLFGQGGSPLHF. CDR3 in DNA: TGTGCCTGGAGTTTGTTCGGACAGGGTGGTTCACCCCTCCACTTT.

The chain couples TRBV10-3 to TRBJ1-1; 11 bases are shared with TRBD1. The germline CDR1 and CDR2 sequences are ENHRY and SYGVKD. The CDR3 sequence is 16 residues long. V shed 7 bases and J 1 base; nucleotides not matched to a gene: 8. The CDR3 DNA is TGTGCCATCACCCAGGGACAGGGGGTTTGGAACACTGAAGCTTTCTTT. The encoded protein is CAITQGQGVWNTEAFF.

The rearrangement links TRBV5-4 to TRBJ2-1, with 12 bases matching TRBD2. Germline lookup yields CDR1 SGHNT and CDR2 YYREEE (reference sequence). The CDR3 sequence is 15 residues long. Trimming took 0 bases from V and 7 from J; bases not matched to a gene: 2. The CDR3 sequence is CASSLASGGGNEQFF. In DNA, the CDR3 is TGTGCCAGCAGCTTGGCTAGCGGGGGGGGGAATGAGCAGTTCTTC.

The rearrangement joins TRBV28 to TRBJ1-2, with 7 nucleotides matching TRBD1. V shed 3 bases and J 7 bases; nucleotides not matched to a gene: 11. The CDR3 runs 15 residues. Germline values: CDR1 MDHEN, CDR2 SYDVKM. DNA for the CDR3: TGTGCCAGCAGTTTCGACAGGGCCGTACGTTTTGGCTACACCTTC. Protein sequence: CASSFDRAVRFGYTF.

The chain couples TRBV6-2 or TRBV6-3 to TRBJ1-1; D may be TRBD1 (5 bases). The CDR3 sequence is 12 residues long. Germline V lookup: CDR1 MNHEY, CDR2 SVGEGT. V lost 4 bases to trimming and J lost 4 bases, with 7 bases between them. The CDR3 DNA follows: TGTGCCAGCAGTTGGAGGGGCACTGAAGCTTTCTTT. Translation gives CASSWRGTEAFF.